These 11 T cell receptor beta chains share one sample of origin, sequenced in a study of blood T cell repertoires in COVID-19. Libraries were prepared by immunoSEQ multiplex PCR; TCRdb keeps only in-frame clonotypes and omits some of them. The data contain roughly 300,000 clones, 70% to 90% of them singletons. Sequencing was performed on PBMCs or T cells enriched from blood (not recorded which). The receptors stem from a woman in her forties with acute COVID-19.

The chain links TRBV19 to TRBJ2-7; D might be TRBD1 (6 bases). In germline, CDR1 is LNHDA, CDR2 SQIVND (reference sequence). The CDR3 runs to 13 residues. Trimming shortened V by 10 bases and J by 3 bases, and 16 bases separated the two germline ends. The CDR3 sequence is CATRRDTNYEQYF. CDR3 bases: TGTGCCACCCGCCGGGACACTAACTACGAGCAGTACTTC. Looking up the rest from reference TRBV19 and TRBJ2-7 gives the full variable domain: DGGITQSPKYLFRKEGQNVTLSCEQNLNHDAMYWYRQDPGQGLRLIYYSQIVNDFQKGDIAEGYSVSREKKESFPLTVTSAQKNPTAFYLCATRRDTNYEQYFGPGTRLTVT.

This clone was seen a single time. The rearrangement links TRBV7-2 to TRBJ2-7; TRBD1 might be the D (7 bases). The CDR3 is 15 residues long. Trimming took off 4 bases at V and 0 bases at J, with 13 bases between the two ends. The V gene's germline CDR1 is SGHTA and CDR2 FQGNSA. In DNA, the CDR3 is TGTGCCAGCAGCTCGCAGGGGGGTAACTCCTACGAGCAGTACTTC. This translates into CASSSQGGNSYEQYF.

V usage is TRBV28 and J usage is TRBJ2-7, with D unresolved. Germline lookup yields CDR1 MDHEN and CDR2 SYDVKM. The CDR3 contains 13 residues. Trimming left V 2 bases short and J 3 bases short, with 8 bases between. CDR3: CASSLLRSYEQYF. CDR3 DNA sequence: TGTGCCAGCAGTTTACTTAGGAGCTACGAGCAGTACTTC.

This clone has a handful of counts. The chain uses TRBV29-1 and TRBJ1-2, with D possibly matching TRBD1 (6 bases). The CDR3 loop spans 11 amino acids. CDR1 is SQVTM and CDR2 is ANQGSEA in the germline V gene. Trimming pared 5 bases from V and 2 bases from J, leaving 6 bases between. The CDR3 here is CSVQGNYGYTF. The CDR3 DNA follows: TGCAGCGTTCAGGGGAACTATGGCTACACCTTC. Using reference TRBV29-1 and TRBJ1-2 for the parts outside the CDR3, the full variable domain is SAVISQKPSRDICQRGTSLTIQCQVDSQVTMMFWYRQQPGQSLTLIATANQGSEATYESGFVIDKFPISRPNLTFSTLTVSNMSPEDSSIYLCSVQGNYGYTFGSGTRLTVV.

This clone showed up just a few times. The V and J genes are TRBV5-4 and TRBJ2-7; 11 positions agree with TRBD1. Germline-derived CDR1 and CDR2 are SGHNT and YYREEE (reference sequence). Trimming cost V 4 bases and J 2 bases; bases outside gene matches: 2. CDR3 length: 14 residues. In DNA form, the CDR3 reads TGTGCCAGCAGCAAGGGACAGGGGGCCTACGAGCAGTACTTC. Protein: CASSKGQGAYEQYF.

This sequence joins TRBV7-9 and TRBJ2-5; tentatively, D is TRBD1 (6 bases). This CDR3 is built from 14 residues. The V and J ends lost 2 bases and 2 bases respectively, with 9 bases between them. Per the germline V gene, CDR1 is SEHNR and CDR2 is FQNEAQ (reference sequence). The CDR3 loop is CASSLSTGQETQYF. As DNA, the CDR3 is TGTGCCAGCAGCTTATCCACAGGGCAAGAGACCCAGTACTTC.

J is TRBJ2-7 and V is TRBV29-1; a possible D gene is TRBD1 (6 bases). CDR1 and CDR2 from the germline V gene are SQVTM and ANQGSEA. There are 12 residues in the CDR3. Trimming cost V 5 bases and J 4 bases, with 12 bases left between them. The CDR3 coding sequence is TGCAGCGTTCAAGGACAGCTATACGAGCAGTACTTC. Amino acid sequence: CSVQGQLYEQYF.

This chain links TRBV4-3 with TRBJ2-1; the match to TRBD1 covers 11 bases. This CDR3 is 19 amino acids long. From germline, CDR1 is LGHNA and CDR2 YSLEER. J gave up 3 bases and V 1 base, and 11 bases lay outside the gene matches. CDR3 DNA sequence: TGCGCCAGCAGCCAAGCCTACCACGCCGGGACAGGGGGCTACAATGAGCAGTTCTTC. It encodes CASSQAYHAGTGGYNEQFF.

The chain combines TRBV24-1 with TRBJ1-2; 10 bases fit TRBD1. The CDR3 totals 17 residues. Losses at the gene ends were 5 bases for V and 1 base for J; bases not matched to a gene: 9. Germline CDR1 KGHDR, CDR2 SFDVKD. CDR3: CATSVWDRGTNNYGYTF. For the CDR3, the DNA is TGTGCCACCAGTGTTTGGGACAGGGGAACAAATAACTATGGCTACACCTTC.

This chain connects TRBV11-2 to TRBJ1-1; tentatively, D is TRBD1 (5 bases). Deletions cut 2 bases from V and 1 base from J, with 8 bases between. Germline V CDR1 and CDR2: SGHAT, FQNNGV. The CDR3 contains 14 residues. The CDR3 nucleotides are TGTGCCAGCAGCTTATCAACAGGGAACACTGAAGCTTTCTTT. Translation: CASSLSTGNTEAFF.

This clone was found a few times. The V call is TRBV5-1, the J call TRBJ1-1, with a weak D call TRBD1 (6 bases). V gave up 7 bases and J gave up 0 bases, with 10 bases separating them. From germline, CDR1 is SGHRS and CDR2 YFSETQ. This CDR3 contains 13 residues. CDR3 sequence: CASSTGLNTEAFF. CDR3 DNA sequence: TGCGCCAGCTCTACAGGGCTGAACACTGAAGCTTTCTTT.